The sequence of this T cell receptor (beta chain) was determined in a study of blood T cell repertoires in COVID-19. As handled by the study authors: Scientists estimated how many nucleated cells there were by amplifying reference gene primers. This table comes from immunoSEQ multiplex PCR, and its TCRdb copy is limited to in-frame clones, with some not included. V, J and clone size are taken as reported in that table, and D and trimming were inferred from the DNA itself. Of 300,000 to 450,000 clones listed, more than 70% are singletons. The CDR3 totals 15 residues. Trimming stripped 2 bases from V and 2 bases from J, with 12 bases between. Germline V CDR1 and CDR2: MNHEY, SVGAGI.

The sequencing sample was made of peripheral blood. The chain carries TRBV6-5 and TRBJ1-1; maybe TRBD1 (6 bases). This TCR derives from a woman between 55 and 75 years old with COVID-19, enrolled during active disease. CDR3 region: CASSYSGGLNTEAFF. CDR3 in DNA: TGTGCCAGCAGTTACAGCGGGGGGCTTAACACTGAAGCTTTCTTT.